This TCR beta chain was sequenced in a study of OX40 agonist ivuxolimab in advanced cancers. For the study at large: The drug used for patients, ivuxolimab, was an agonistic anti-OX40 (CD134) antibody. Partial responses occurred in three patients (one hepatocellular carcinoma, two cutaneous melanoma). Findings and limits, study-wide: Both blood CD4+ and CD8+ T cells showed clonal growth by week 6 at 0.1 to 3.0 mg/kg.

Concerning this clone: Its antigen is as yet unknown.

Assay used: immunoSEQ multiplex PCR; TCRdb lists only in-frame clones, some missing. Among about 55,000 clones, 70% to 85% were seen once, and the ten largest hold roughly 6.3%. Anyone with autoimmune disease history or systemic immunosuppression was excluded. Trimming took off 1 base at V and 8 bases at J, with 4 bases between the two ends. The CDR3 has 11 amino acids. Germline V gene sequence: CDR1 SGHDT, CDR2 YYEEEE. This chain uses TRBV5-6 with TRBJ2-1; D is ambiguous. This TCR came from an adult with an advanced solid tumor such as melanoma, head and neck, liver or kidney cancer. Sequenced material: CD4+ or CD8+ T cells sorted from blood, taken in a trial of the OX40 agonist ivuxolimab. CDR3 protein: CASSLSDEQFF. In DNA form, the CDR3 reads TGTGCCAGCAGCTTGTCGGATGAGCAGTTCTTC.